The clone carrying this T cell receptor (beta chain) was counted a single time. Its antigen is as yet unknown. Assay: immunoSEQ multiplex PCR; the TCRdb copy retains only in-frame clones and omits some. The sample has 35,000 to 50,000 clones; over 80% are singletons. This specimen belongs to a study of a mutant IDH1 vaccine in newly diagnosed glioma. About the study: Former treatment meant radiotherapy, temozolomide, or both; the majority had gotten both.

The V and J ends lost 9 bases and 5 bases respectively, with 17 bases between them. The CDR3 sequence is 13 residues long. The V gene's germline CDR1 is MDHEN and CDR2 SYDVKM. Time point meaning: week 35, safety follow-up. Doses comprised 300 ug of mutant IDH1 20-mer peptide each, plus topical imiquimod. Across weeks 1, 3, 5, 7, 11, 15, 19 and 23, patients received a vaccination each time, eight in all. The sample was PBMCs, taken from a glioma patient whose treatment included an IDH1 peptide vaccine. This receptor was identified in a man aged 50 to 59 with glioma. The gene calls are TRBV28 and TRBJ2-7; D ambiguous. The CDR3 DNA reads as TGTGCCAGTAGGTGGGCCACTTACCACGAGCAGTACTTC. Translation: CASRWATYHEQYF.